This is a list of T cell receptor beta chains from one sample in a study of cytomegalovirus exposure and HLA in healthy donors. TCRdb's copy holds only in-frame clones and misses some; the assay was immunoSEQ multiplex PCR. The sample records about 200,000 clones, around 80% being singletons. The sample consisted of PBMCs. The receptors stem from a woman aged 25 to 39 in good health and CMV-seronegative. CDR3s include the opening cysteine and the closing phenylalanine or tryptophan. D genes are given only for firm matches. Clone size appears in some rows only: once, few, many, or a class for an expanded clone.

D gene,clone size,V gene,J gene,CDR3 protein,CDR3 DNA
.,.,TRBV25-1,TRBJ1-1,CASRRNTEAFF,TGTGCCAGCAGGAGGAACACTGAAGCTTTCTTT
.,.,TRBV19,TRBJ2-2,CASSIPRVDTGELFF,TGTGCCAGTAGTATTCCGCGGGTCGACACCGGGGAGCTGTTTTTT
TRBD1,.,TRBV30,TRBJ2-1,CAWSPGNRGAYNEQFF,TGTGCCTGGAGTCCTGGGAACAGGGGCGCGTACAATGAGCAGTTCTTC
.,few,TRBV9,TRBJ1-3,CASSVATGLYSGNTIYF,TGTGCCAGCAGCGTAGCTACCGGACTGTACTCTGGAAACACCATATATTTT
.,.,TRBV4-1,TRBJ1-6,CASSQDTVGALHF,TGCGCCAGCAGCCAAGATACGGTCGGGGCCCTCCACTTT
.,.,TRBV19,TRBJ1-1,CASSVKRDTEAFF,TGTGCCAGTTCTGTCAAGCGGGACACTGAAGCTTTCTTT
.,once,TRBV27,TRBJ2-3,CASSLFWPPSTDTQYF,TGTGCCAGCAGTCTCTTCTGGCCTCCCAGCACAGATACGCAGTATTTT
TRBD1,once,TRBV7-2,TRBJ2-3,CASSLRPQGADTQYF,TGTGCCAGCAGCTTACGCCCACAGGGGGCAGATACGCAGTATTTT
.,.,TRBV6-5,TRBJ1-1,CASSSLRGTEAFF,TGTGCCAGCAGTTCTCTCAGGGGCACTGAAGCTTTCTTT
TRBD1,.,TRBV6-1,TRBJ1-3,CASSELGQESGNTIYF,TGTGCCAGCAGTGAACTTGGACAGGAGTCTGGAAACACCATATATTTT
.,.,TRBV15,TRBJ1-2,CATSRDPGFVYGYTF,TGTGCCACCAGCAGAGACCCGGGGTTCGTCTATGGCTACACCTTC
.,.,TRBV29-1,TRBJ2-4,CSVEDRRTAYIAKNIQYF,TGCAGCGTTGAAGATCGGCGGACAGCTTACATAGCCAAAAACATTCAGTACTTC
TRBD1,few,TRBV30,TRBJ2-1,CAWSVGTGGDEQFF,TGTGCCTGGAGTGTAGGGACAGGGGGCGATGAGCAGTTCTTC
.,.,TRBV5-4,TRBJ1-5,CASRLDNNQPQHF,TGTGCCAGCAGGTTGGACAACAATCAGCCCCAGCATTTT
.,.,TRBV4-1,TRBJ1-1,CASSHGSIRRLVEAFF,TGCGCCAGCAGCCATGGTTCAATTAGGCGGCTGGTTGAAGCTTTCTTT
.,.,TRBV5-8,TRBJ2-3,CASNLGQGFEDTQYF,TGTGCCAGCAACCTGGGGCAGGGGTTTGAAGATACGCAGTATTTT
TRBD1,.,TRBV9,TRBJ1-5,CASSVGQGGQPQHF,TGTGCCAGCAGCGTAGGACAGGGAGGACAGCCCCAGCATTTT
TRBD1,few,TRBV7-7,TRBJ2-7,CASSRDRGSYEQYF,TGTGCCAGCAGCCGGGACAGGGGGTCCTACGAGCAGTACTTC
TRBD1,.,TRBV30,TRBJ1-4,CAFLQGYQEDEKLFF,TGTGCCTTTTTACAGGGGTATCAGGAGGATGAAAAACTGTTTTTT
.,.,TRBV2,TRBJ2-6,CASHSRTGANVLTF,TGTGCCAGTCATTCGAGGACAGGGGCCAACGTCCTGACTTTC
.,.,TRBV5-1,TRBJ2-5,CASSPVPDSGQGETQYF,TGCGCCAGCAGCCCTGTTCCGGACAGCGGACAAGGGGAGACCCAGTACTTC
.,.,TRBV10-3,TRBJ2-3,CAISDEGGLLGDTQYF,TGTGCCATCAGTGATGAAGGGGGACTACTAGGAGATACGCAGTATTTT
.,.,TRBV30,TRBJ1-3,CAWSVLSSGNTIYF,TGTGCCTGGAGTGTACTGTCCTCTGGAAACACCATATATTTT
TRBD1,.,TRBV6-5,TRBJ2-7,CASRQTGGGGYEQYF,TGTGCCAGCAGACAGACAGGGGGAGGTGGCTACGAGCAGTACTTC
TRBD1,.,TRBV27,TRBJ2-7,CASSKDRAREQYF,TGTGCCAGCAGTAAGGACAGGGCCCGGGAGCAGTACTTC
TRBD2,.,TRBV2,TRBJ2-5,CASLLADQETQYF,TGTGCCAGTCTACTAGCGGATCAAGAGACCCAGTACTTC
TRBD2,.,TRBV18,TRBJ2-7,CASSPSSGSYEQYF,TGTGCCAGCTCACCCAGTAGCGGGTCCTACGAGCAGTACTTC
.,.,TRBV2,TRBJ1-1,CASSIQASVTEAFF,TGTGCCAGCAGCATACAGGCGTCGGTCACTGAAGCTTTCTTT
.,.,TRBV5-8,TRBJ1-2,CASSLGFPGGYGYTF,TGTGCCAGCAGCTTGGGATTCCCGGGAGGCTATGGCTACACCTTC
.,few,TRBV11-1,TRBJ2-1,CASSLDGQTFYNEQFF,TGTGCCAGCAGCTTAGATGGACAAACCTTCTACAATGAGCAGTTCTTC
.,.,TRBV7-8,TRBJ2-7,CASSPSGYEQYF,TGTGCCAGCAGCCCATCGGGTTACGAGCAGTACTTC
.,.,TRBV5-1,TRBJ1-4,CASSLAGQGTEKLFF,TGCGCCAGCAGCTTGGCCGGTCAGGGGACTGAAAAACTGTTTTTT
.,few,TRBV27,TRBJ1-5,CASSLSSNQPQHF,TGTGCCAGCAGTTTATCTTCTAATCAGCCCCAGCATTTT
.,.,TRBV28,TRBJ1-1,CASSNLLSEAFF,TGTGCCAGCAGTAACTTGTTGAGCGAAGCTTTCTTT
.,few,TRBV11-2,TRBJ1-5,CASSLAPGVSNQPQHF,TGTGCCAGCAGCTTAGCGCCGGGGGTCAGCAATCAGCCCCAGCATTTT
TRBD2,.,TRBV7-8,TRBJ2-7,CASSLAGAGGTYEQYF,TGTGCCAGCAGCTTAGCCGGGGCGGGGGGTACCTACGAGCAGTACTTC
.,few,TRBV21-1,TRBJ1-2,CARVSGGPNYGYTF,TGTGCCAGGGTCAGTGGGGGCCCCAACTATGGCTACACCTTC
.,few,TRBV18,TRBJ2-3,CASSPQGRQGTDTQYF,TGTGCCAGCTCACCACAGGGGCGACAAGGCACAGATACGCAGTATTTT
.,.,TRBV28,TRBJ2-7,CASSLPGRAGYEQYF,TGTGCCAGCAGTTTACCCGGCAGGGCAGGTTACGAGCAGTACTTC
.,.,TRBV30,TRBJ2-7,CAWSALDRGYEQYF,TGTGCCTGGAGTGCTTTGGACAGAGGGTACGAGCAGTACTTC
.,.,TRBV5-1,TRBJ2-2,CASSLDVANTGELFF,TGCGCCAGCAGCTTGGACGTAGCGAACACCGGGGAGCTGTTTTTT
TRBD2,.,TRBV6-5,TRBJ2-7,CASSSNSGGAASEQYF,TGTGCCAGCAGTTCAAATAGCGGGGGGGCGGCATCCGAGCAGTACTTC
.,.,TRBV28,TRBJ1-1,CASRSSAPRAFF,TGTGCCAGCAGGTCCTCCGCTCCCAGAGCTTTCTTT
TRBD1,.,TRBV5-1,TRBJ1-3,CASSLEQGASGNTIYF,TGCGCCAGCAGCTTGGAGCAGGGGGCATCTGGAAACACCATATATTTT
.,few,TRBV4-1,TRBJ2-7,CASSPSSYEQYF,TGCGCCAGCAGCCCGAGCTCCTACGAGCAGTACTTC
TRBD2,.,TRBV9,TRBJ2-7,CASSVEVLADPYEQYF,TGTGCCAGCAGCGTAGAAGTACTAGCGGACCCCTACGAGCAGTACTTC
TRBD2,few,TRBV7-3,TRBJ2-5,CASSLTSGVGETQYF,TGTGCCAGCAGCTTAACGAGCGGGGTAGGGGAGACCCAGTACTTC
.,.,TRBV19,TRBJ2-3,CASSSGTSTDTQYF,TGTGCCAGTAGTAGTGGCACGAGCACAGATACGCAGTATTTT
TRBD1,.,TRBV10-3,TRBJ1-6,CAIQDPTGGNSPLHF,TGTGCCATCCAAGACCCGACAGGGGGGAATTCACCCCTCCACTTT
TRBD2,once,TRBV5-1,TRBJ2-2,CASSPTTSFAGELFF,TGCGCCAGCAGCCCAACGACTAGCTTCGCAGGGGAGCTGTTTTTT